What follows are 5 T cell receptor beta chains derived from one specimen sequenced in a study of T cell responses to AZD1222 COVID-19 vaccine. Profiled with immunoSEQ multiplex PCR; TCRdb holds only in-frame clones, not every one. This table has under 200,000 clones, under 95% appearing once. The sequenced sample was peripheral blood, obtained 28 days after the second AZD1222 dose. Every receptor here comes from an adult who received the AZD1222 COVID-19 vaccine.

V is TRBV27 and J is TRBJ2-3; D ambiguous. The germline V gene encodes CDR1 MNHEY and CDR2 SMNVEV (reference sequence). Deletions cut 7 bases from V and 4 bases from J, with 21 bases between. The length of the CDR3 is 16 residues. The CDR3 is CASMSLASRKPDTQYF. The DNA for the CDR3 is TGTGCCAGCATGAGTTTAGCCTCGAGAAAACCAGATACGCAGTATTTT.

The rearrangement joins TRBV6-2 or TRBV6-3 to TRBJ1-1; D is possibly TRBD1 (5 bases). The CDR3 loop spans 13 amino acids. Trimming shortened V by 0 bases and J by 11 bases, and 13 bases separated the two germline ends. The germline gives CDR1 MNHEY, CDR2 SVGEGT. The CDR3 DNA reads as TGTGCCAGCAGTTACTCGGGACTTAGGTTCGCTTTCTTT. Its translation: CASSYSGLRFAFF.

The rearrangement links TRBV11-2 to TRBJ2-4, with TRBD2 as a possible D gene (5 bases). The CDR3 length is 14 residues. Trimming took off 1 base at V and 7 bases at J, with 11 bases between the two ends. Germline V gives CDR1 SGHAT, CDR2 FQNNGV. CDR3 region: CASSLGRSGNIQYF. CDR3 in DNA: TGTGCCAGCAGCTTAGGCCGGTCGGGGAACATTCAGTACTTC.

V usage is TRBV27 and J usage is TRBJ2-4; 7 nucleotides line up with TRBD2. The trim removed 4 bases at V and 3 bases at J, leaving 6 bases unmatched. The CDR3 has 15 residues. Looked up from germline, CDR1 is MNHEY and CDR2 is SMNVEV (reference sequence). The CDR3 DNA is TGTGCCAGCAGTTCCGGCGGGAGTGTCAAAAACATTCAGTACTTC. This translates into CASSSGGSVKNIQYF.

The CDR3 loop is CASSLGASGRASDTQYF. The CDR3 DNA is TGTGCCAGCAGCTTAGGGGCTAGCGGGAGGGCCTCAGATACGCAGTATTTT. This chain connects TRBV11-2 to TRBJ2-3; 12 nucleotides match TRBD2. The CDR3 contains 17 residues. V lost 1 base and J lost 4; bases outside the gene matches: 6. Germline CDR1 and CDR2: SGHAT and FQNNGV. Based on the CDR3 plus reference TRBV11-2 and TRBJ2-3, the full variable domain is EAGVAQSPRYKIIEKRQSVAFWCNPISGHATLYWYQQILGQGPKLLIQFQNNGVVDDSQLPKDRFSAERLKGVDSTLKIQPAKLEDSAVYLCASSLGASGRASDTQYFGPGTRLTVL.